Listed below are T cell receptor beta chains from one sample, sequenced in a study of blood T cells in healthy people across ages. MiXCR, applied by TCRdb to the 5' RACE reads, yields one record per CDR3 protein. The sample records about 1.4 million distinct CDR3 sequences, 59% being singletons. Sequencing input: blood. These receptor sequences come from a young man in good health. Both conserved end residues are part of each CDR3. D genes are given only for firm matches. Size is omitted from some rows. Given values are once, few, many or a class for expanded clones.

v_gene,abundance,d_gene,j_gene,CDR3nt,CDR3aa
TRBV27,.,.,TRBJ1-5,TGTGCCAGCAGTCCTGTATGGATAAATCAGCCCCAGCATTTT,CASSPVWINQPQHF
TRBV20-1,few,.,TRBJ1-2,TGCAGTGTAACCACATCCGGGACTGTGAACTATGGCTACACCTTC,CSVTTSGTVNYGYTF
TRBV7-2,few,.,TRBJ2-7,TGTGCCAGCAGCTCGGACGGAGTTGGTGACGAGCAGTACTTC,CASSSDGVGDEQYF
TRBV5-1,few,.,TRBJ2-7,TGCGCCAGCAGCTTGTCTAGCGTTGAGGAGCAGTACTTC,CASSLSSVEEQYF
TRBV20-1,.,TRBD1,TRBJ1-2,TGCAGTGCGGGGACTGGACAGGGGGCCTATGGCTACACCTTC,CSAGTGQGAYGYTF
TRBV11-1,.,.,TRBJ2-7,TGTGCCAGCAGCCAACGGGACGGCCGCTACTACGAGCAGTACTTC,CASSQRDGRYYEQYF
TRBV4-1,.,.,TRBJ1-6,TGCGCCAGCAGCCGCCGGGACGGTCTTAATTCACCCCTCCACTTT,CASSRRDGLNSPLHF
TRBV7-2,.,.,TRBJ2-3,TGTGCCAGCAGCCCTGGCAGGATATGGGGTGATACGCAGTATTTT,CASSPGRIWGDTQYF
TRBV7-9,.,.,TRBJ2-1,TGTGCCAGCAGCCCACTTCGAAGCTCCTACAATGAGCAGTTCTTC,CASSPLRSSYNEQFF
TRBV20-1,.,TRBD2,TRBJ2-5,TGCAGTGCTCAGTCGACTAGCGCGCTGTACCAAGAGACCCAGTACTTC,CSAQSTSALYQETQYF
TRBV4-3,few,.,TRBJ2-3,TGCGCCAGCAGCCAGTTACTAGCAACCGACATCCCAGATACGCAGTATTTT,CASSQLLATDIPDTQYF
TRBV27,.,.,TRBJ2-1,TGTGCCAGCAGTGTATCGAAGTACAATGAGCAGTTCTTC,CASSVSKYNEQFF
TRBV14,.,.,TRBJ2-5,TGTGCCAGCAGCCATGCAGAGACCCAGTACTTC,CASSHAETQYF
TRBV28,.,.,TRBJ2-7,TGTGTCAGCAGTAAGAGGGGCTACGAGCAGTACTTC,CVSSKRGYEQYF
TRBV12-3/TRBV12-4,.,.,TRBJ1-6,TGTGCCAGCAGGACTGCGGTTTCACCCCTCCACTTT,CASRTAVSPLHF
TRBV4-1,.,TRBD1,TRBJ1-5,TGCGCCAGCAGCCAAGATTTTTGGGGACAGCCCTATAGCAATCAGCCCCAGCATTTT,CASSQDFWGQPYSNQPQHF
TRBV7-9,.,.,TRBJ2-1,TGTGCCAGCAGCTTAGATTTTTTAGGCGGGTCGGGGTACAATGAGCAGTTCTTC,CASSLDFLGGSGYNEQFF
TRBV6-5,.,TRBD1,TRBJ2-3,TGTGCCAGCAGTTACGGACAGGGGATAGATACGCAGTATTTT,CASSYGQGIDTQYF
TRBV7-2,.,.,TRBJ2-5,TGTGCCAGCAGCTTCCCCTTAGGGACCCAGTACTTC,CASSFPLGTQYF
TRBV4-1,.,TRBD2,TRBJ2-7,TGCGCCAGCAGCCAAGGGACTAGCGAATCCTACGAGCAGTACTTC,CASSQGTSESYEQYF
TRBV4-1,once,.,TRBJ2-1,TGCGCCAGCAGTCTGATCAGATTCTACAATGAGCAGTTCTTC,CASSLIRFYNEQFF
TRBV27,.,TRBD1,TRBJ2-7,TGTGCCAGCAGGGACAGGGGTTTCCCCTACGAGCAGTACTTC,CASRDRGFPYEQYF
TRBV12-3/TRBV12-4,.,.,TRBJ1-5,TGTGCCAGCAGTGCGACCGGGACAAGCAATCAGCCCCAGCATTTT,CASSATGTSNQPQHF
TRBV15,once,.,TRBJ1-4,TGTGCCACCGCCCTAAATGAAAAACTGTTTTTT,CATALNEKLFF
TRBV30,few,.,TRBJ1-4,TGTGCCTGGAAAACCGAAAAACTGTTTTTT,CAWKTEKLFF
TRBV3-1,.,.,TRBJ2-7,TGTACCAGCAGCCAACAAATTTCGGACGAGCAGTACTTC,CTSSQQISDEQYF
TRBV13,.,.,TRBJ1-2,TGTGCCAGCAGCGCAGCCGGGACAACTAACTATGGCTACACCTTC,CASSAAGTTNYGYTF
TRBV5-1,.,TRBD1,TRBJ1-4,TGCGCCAGCAGCTCGGGACAGGGTTGGATTGATGAAAAACTGTTTTTT,CASSSGQGWIDEKLFF
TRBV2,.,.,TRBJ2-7,TGTGCCAGCTATGGAAGGACAGATTACGAGCAGTACTTC,CASYGRTDYEQYF
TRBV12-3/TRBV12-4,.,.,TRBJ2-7,TGTGCCAGCAGTTTTTGGGACGTCTCACCCTACGAGCAGTACTTC,CASSFWDVSPYEQYF
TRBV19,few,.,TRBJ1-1,TGTGCCAGCTCGGCGGATATGAACACTGAAGCTTTCTTT,CASSADMNTEAFF
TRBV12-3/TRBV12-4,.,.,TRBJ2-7,TGTGCCGGCAGTTTGGTCTGGGCGGGCCCCTCCTACGAGCAGTACTTC,CAGSLVWAGPSYEQYF
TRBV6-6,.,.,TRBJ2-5,TGTGCCAGCAGCCTCCCTCGGGAAGAGACCCAGTACTTC,CASSLPREETQYF
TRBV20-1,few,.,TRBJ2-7,TGCAGTGCTAGTTCCCAGTTCGAGCAGTACTTC,CSASSQFEQYF
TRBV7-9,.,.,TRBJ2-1,TGTGCCAGCAGCTTTCCCGGGACCCACAATGAGCAGTTCTTC,CASSFPGTHNEQFF
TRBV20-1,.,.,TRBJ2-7,TGCAGTGCTAGACGCATGAGCACAGTCTACGAGCAGTACTTC,CSARRMSTVYEQYF
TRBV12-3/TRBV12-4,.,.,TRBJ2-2,TGTGCCAGCTCGCGCGTACCGACCGGGGAGCTGTTTTTT,CASSRVPTGELFF
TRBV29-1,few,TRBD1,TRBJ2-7,TGCAGCGTGGGGACAGGCGGTTTGGGAAGCGAGCAGTACTTC,CSVGTGGLGSEQYF
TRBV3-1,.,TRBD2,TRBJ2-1,TGTGCCAGCAGCCAAGCGGGAGGAAGGTTCGTTGAGCAGTTCTTC,CASSQAGGRFVEQFF
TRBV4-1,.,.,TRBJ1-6,TGCGCCAGCAGCCAAGAGGGGACAACGGCTTCACCCCTCCACTTT,CASSQEGTTASPLHF
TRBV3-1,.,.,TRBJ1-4,TGTGCCAGCAGCCGCCGGACAGCGGCTAATGAAAAACTGTTTTTT,CASSRRTAANEKLFF
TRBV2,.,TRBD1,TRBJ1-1,TGTGCCAGCGGCGACAGGGGGCTCCTCGGTTCGGAAGCTTTCTTT,CASGDRGLLGSEAFF
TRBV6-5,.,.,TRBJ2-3,TGTGCCAGCAGTTACTCGATTGACGGTAGCACAGATACGCAGTATTTT,CASSYSIDGSTDTQYF
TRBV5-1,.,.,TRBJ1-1,TGCGCCAGCAGCTTGGAGGTGGACTCTGAAGCTTTCTTT,CASSLEVDSEAFF
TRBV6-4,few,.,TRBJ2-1,TGTGCCAGCAGCCTCGTATTCAGCTCCTACAATGAGCAGTTCTTC,CASSLVFSSYNEQFF
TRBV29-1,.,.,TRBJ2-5,TGCAGCGTTGAAGACGATCCCCCTATCTGGGGGGTTTTGGATGAGCAGTACTTC,CSVEDDPPIWGVLDEQYF
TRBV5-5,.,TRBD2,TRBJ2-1,TGTGCCAGCAGCCAAATAGCGGGGGGGTCCTACAATGAGCAGTTCTTC,CASSQIAGGSYNEQFF
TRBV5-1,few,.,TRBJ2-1,TGCGCCAGCAGCTTGGGCCAATCATCAGGCAATGAGCAGTTCTTC,CASSLGQSSGNEQFF
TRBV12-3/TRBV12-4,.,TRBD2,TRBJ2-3,TGTGCCAGCACCCCATCAACGGGGGGAGGGGATACGCAGTATTTT,CASTPSTGGGDTQYF
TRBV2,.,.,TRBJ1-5,TGTGCCTCCCACCTCGGGGGCCACCAGCCCCAGCATTTT,CASHLGGHQPQHF
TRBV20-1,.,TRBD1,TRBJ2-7,TGCAGTGCTAGAGCGCGGACAGGGCCCTACGAGCAGTACTTC,CSARARTGPYEQYF
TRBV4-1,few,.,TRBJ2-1,TGCGCCAGCAGCCAAGGTGGAGTGCTTGACGAGCAGTTCTTC,CASSQGGVLDEQFF
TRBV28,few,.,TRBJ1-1,TGTGCCAGCAGTTTAGTGGGGCTTAGCACTGAAGCTTTCTTT,CASSLVGLSTEAFF
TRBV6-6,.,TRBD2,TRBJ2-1,TGTGCCAGCAAGACTAGCGGGGAGGGCAATGAGCAGTTCTTC,CASKTSGEGNEQFF
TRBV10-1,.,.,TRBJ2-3,TGCGCCAGCAGTGACTCCCCGCCAGGGTCCACAGATACGCAGTATTTT,CASSDSPPGSTDTQYF
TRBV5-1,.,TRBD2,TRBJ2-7,TGCGCCAGCAGCTTACCTCCGGGACTAGCGGGATCGTACGAGCAGTACTTC,CASSLPPGLAGSYEQYF
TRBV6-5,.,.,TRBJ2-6,TGTGCCACCACCTCGGTTGGGGCCAACGTCCTGACTTTC,CATTSVGANVLTF